This entry lists 28 T cell receptor beta chains sequenced from one sample in a study of blood T cell repertoires in COVID-19. Generated by immunoSEQ multiplex PCR, the TCRdb table keeps only in-frame clones and is missing some. The sample consists of 150,000 to 200,000 clones, around four fifths of them appearing once. Sequencing was done on a sample of peripheral blood. The receptors derive from a woman aged 70-85 years with COVID-19, enrolled during active disease.

This sequence joins TRBV3-1 (or the pseudogene TRBV3-2) and TRBJ2-7, with D possibly TRBD2 on 6 matching bases. This CDR3 region has 15 residues. Germline CDR1 reads LGHDT; CDR2 reads YNNKEL (reference sequence). The ends were cut back, 0 bases at V and 4 bases at J, with 13 bases in the middle. In DNA, the CDR3 is TGTGCCAGCAGCCAAGATAGCAGGGCGGGGTACGAGCAGTACTTC. Its translation: CASSQDSRAGYEQYF.

As DNA, the CDR3 is TGTGCCAGCAGCCAAGTCCGGGACAGTGCTTGGTTAGAGCAGCCCCAGCATTTT. Translation gives CASSQVRDSAWLEQPQHF. This chain joins TRBV3-1 (or the pseudogene TRBV3-2) and TRBJ1-5; 7 bases agree with TRBD1. This CDR3 spans 18 amino acids. Germline CDR1 LGHDT, CDR2 YNNKEL (reference sequence). The ends lost 1 base at V and 7 bases at J; junction bases unmatched: 16.

V is TRBV9 and J is TRBJ2-1; 9 nucleotides align to TRBD2. There are 16 residues in the CDR3. V shed 4 bases, J shed 6 bases, and the junction held 11 bases outside the gene matches. Per the germline V gene, CDR1 is SGDLS and CDR2 is YYNGEE. CDR3 residues: CASSPTGLALRNEQFF. The DNA of the CDR3 is TGTGCCAGCAGCCCAACTGGACTAGCGCTTCGCAATGAGCAGTTCTTC.

This rearrangement joins TRBV29-1 to TRBJ1-1; 7 bases fit TRBD1. The CDR3 covers 14 residues. V shed 6 bases, J shed 0 bases, and the junction held 7 bases outside the gene matches. Germline-derived CDR1 and CDR2 are SQVTM and ANQGSEA. CDR3 in DNA: TGCAGCGTGATATACAGGGGTTTGAACACTGAAGCTTTCTTT. It specifies CSVIYRGLNTEAFF.

CDR3 nucleotide sequence: TGTGCCAGCCATCCTAGCCTGAACACCGGGGAGCTGTTTTTT. Protein sequence: CASHPSLNTGELFF. The chain employs TRBV6-5 and TRBJ2-2; the D gene is possibly TRBD2 (5 bases). Germline V gene lookup returns CDR1 MNHEY and CDR2 SVGAGI. This CDR3 contains 14 residues. V was cut by 8 bases and J by 1 base, with 11 bases left in between.

This chain joins TRBV5-6 and TRBJ2-2; TRBD1 matches at 9 bases. The V segment lost 5 bases and the J segment 4 bases; nucleotides outside the gene matches: 9. Germline CDR1 SGHDT, CDR2 YYEEEE. The CDR3 totals 16 residues. This CDR3 reads CASSWDRVESTGELFF. The CDR3 nucleotides are TGTGCCAGCAGTTGGGACAGGGTGGAGAGCACCGGGGAGCTGTTTTTT.

V usage is TRBV3-1 (or the pseudogene TRBV3-2) and J usage is TRBJ1-3, with D hard to call. The ends were cut back, 4 bases at V and 4 bases at J, with 11 bases in the middle. Per the germline V gene, CDR1 is LGHDT and CDR2 is YNNKEL (reference sequence). The CDR3 is 14 amino acids. CDR3 residues: CASSRRDSGNTIYF. CDR3 coding DNA: TGTGCCAGCAGCCGGCGCGACTCGGGAAACACCATATATTTT.

The chain recombines TRBV6-5 with TRBJ2-1, with TRBD1 matching 7 bases. This CDR3 region has 14 residues. Germline CDR1 MNHEY, CDR2 SVGAGI. Unmatched junction bases numbered 4, after V lost 6 bases and J lost 2 bases. The CDR3 here is CASRPGQTYNEQFF. DNA for the CDR3: TGTGCCAGCAGACCGGGACAGACCTACAATGAGCAGTTCTTC.

The chain combines TRBV29-1 with TRBJ1-5; unclear D gene. This CDR3 is built from 13 residues. CDR1 and CDR2 from the germline V gene are SQVTM and ANQGSEA. The V gene lost 7 bases and the J gene lost 4 bases, with 14 bases spanning the gap. Written as DNA, the CDR3 is TGCAGCGCTGGTACCGGCGGGAATCAGCCCCAGCATTTT. It encodes CSAGTGGNQPQHF.

J is TRBJ1-2 and V is TRBV5-1; D gene unclear. CDR3 length: 12 amino acids. Trimming took 4 bases from V and 8 from J, leaving 12 bases between them. Germline V gene data show CDR1 as SGHRS and CDR2 as YFSETQ. The CDR3 region has the DNA TGCGCCAGCAGCCCTCCAGGAAGGGGCTACACCTTC. Its translation: CASSPPGRGYTF.

V is TRBV27 and J is TRBJ1-2, with 12 bases fitting TRBD1. V dropped 2 bases and J dropped 8; count of bases not matched to a gene: 6. Looked up from germline, CDR1 is MNHEY and CDR2 is SMNVEV (reference sequence). CDR3 length equals 15 residues. CDR3 nucleotide sequence: TGTGCCAGCAGTTTACCGGGACAGGGGGCGTTGGGCTACACCTTC. This codes for CASSLPGQGALGYTF.

The rearrangement links TRBV6-6 to TRBJ1-5; a weak D match, TRBD1 (5 bases). The CDR3 covers 13 residues. From germline, CDR1 is MNHNY and CDR2 SVGAGI (reference sequence). The germline V and J ends were trimmed by 6 bases and 4 bases, with 10 bases remaining between them. CDR3 protein: CASSDGGNQPQHF. The CDR3, as DNA: TGTGCCAGCAGCGACGGGGGGAATCAGCCCCAGCATTTT.

The chain has TRBV19 and TRBJ2-1; possibly TRBD1 for D (5 bases). Germline-derived CDR1 and CDR2 are LNHDA and SQIVND (reference sequence). The V end was cut by 1 base, the J end by 9 bases, with 13 bases between. The CDR3 covers 14 residues. The CDR3 sequence is CASSIVPGLGEQFF. Written as DNA, the CDR3 is TGTGCCAGTAGTATAGTCCCAGGGCTGGGTGAGCAGTTCTTC.

This chain connects TRBV28 to TRBJ1-1; 10 nucleotides agree with TRBD1. The V gene's germline CDR1 is MDHEN and CDR2 SYDVKM. This CDR3 is 13 amino acids long. The J segment lost 4 bases and the V segment lost 6 bases, leaving 2 bases of the junction unmatched. This CDR3 reads CASRGTGVTEAFF. CDR3 in DNA: TGTGCCAGCAGGGGGACAGGGGTCACTGAAGCTTTCTTT. Full variable domain (outside the CDR3, taken from reference TRBV28 and TRBJ1-1): DVKVTQSSRYLVKRTGEKVFLECVQDMDHENMFWYRQDPGLGLRLIYFSYDVKMKEKGDIPEGYSVSREKKERFSLILESASTNQTSMYLCASRGTGVTEAFFGQGTRLTVV.

V and J are TRBV5-5 and TRBJ2-7; D is possibly TRBD1 (6 bases). This CDR3 contains 14 residues. The germline V gene has CDR1 SGHKS and CDR2 YYEKEE (reference sequence). V lost 2 bases and J 5 bases, leaving 14 bases between the germline ends. CDR3 region: CASSFSGTSDEQYF. The CDR3 DNA follows: TGTGCCAGCAGCTTCTCGGGGACAAGCGACGAGCAGTACTTC.

The chain is built from TRBV10-3 and TRBJ1-1; maybe TRBD1 (5 bases). Germline V gives CDR1 ENHRY, CDR2 SYGVKD. The CDR3 runs to 15 residues. Trimming took 3 bases from V and 3 from J, leaving 14 bases between them. The CDR3 loop is CAISEWGGGDTEAFF. The CDR3 coding sequence is TGTGCCATCAGTGAATGGGGCGGGGGGGACACTGAAGCTTTCTTT.

The J gene is TRBJ2-3, the V gene TRBV29-1; 9 bases fit TRBD1. Trimming at V came to 4 bases and at J to 6 bases, leaving 8 bases not matched to a gene. The CDR3 totals 14 residues. In germline, CDR1 is SQVTM, CDR2 ANQGSEA. This CDR3 reads CSVAGGQGTDTQYF. In DNA form, the CDR3 reads TGCAGCGTTGCCGGTGGACAGGGGACCGATACGCAGTATTTT.

This chain joins TRBV28 and TRBJ2-1; D might be TRBD2 (6 bases). Germline V gives CDR1 MDHEN, CDR2 SYDVKM. Trimming removed 8 bases from V and 4 bases from J, with 18 bases in between. The CDR3 contains 15 residues. This CDR3 is CASESASANYNEQFF. CDR3 nucleotides: TGTGCCAGCGAATCTGCTAGCGCGAATTACAATGAGCAGTTCTTC.

The J gene is TRBJ2-3, the V gene TRBV30; the match to TRBD2 covers 9 bases. Looked up from germline, CDR1 is GTSNPN and CDR2 is SVGIG (reference sequence). J lost 5 bases, V lost 0 bases, and 12 bases had no gene match. The CDR3 is 17 residues long. The CDR3 region has the DNA TGTGCCTGGAGTGTACGAGCTAGCGGGAATCGGTTAGATACGCAGTATTTT. Residues: CAWSVRASGNRLDTQYF.

This chain links TRBV2 with TRBJ2-7; TRBD2 matches 9 bases. The CDR3 has 14 amino acids. The V gene end was trimmed by 6 bases and the J gene end by 2 bases; junction bases not matched to a gene: 5. Germline V gene sequence: CDR1 SNHLY, CDR2 FYNNEI. This chain's CDR3 is CASRTTSGPYEQYF. CDR3 DNA sequence: TGTGCCAGCAGGACGACTAGCGGCCCCTACGAGCAGTACTTC.

The V call is TRBV27, the J call TRBJ1-2; D not certain. The V end lost 6 bases, the J end lost 3 bases, and 11 bases lay between the germline ends. This CDR3 region has 13 residues. From germline, CDR1 is MNHEY and CDR2 SMNVEV (reference sequence). CDR3 protein: CASSEADYYGYTF. The CDR3 DNA follows: TGTGCCAGCAGCGAAGCTGATTACTATGGCTACACCTTC.

This clone occurred a few times. This chain joins TRBV5-6 and TRBJ2-1, with a tentative D call TRBD2 (5 bases). Trimming removed 2 bases at V and 8 bases at J, with 8 bases between. This CDR3 contains 12 residues. Germline CDR1 is SGHDT and CDR2 is YYEEEE. The CDR3 loop is CASSFTRDEQFF. CDR3 DNA: TGTGCCAGCAGCTTTACTAGGGATGAGCAGTTCTTC.

The CDR3 region is CASSRQGARANTEAFF. CDR3 sequence (DNA): TGTGCCAGCAGTAGACAGGGGGCGCGGGCGAACACTGAAGCTTTCTTT. This chain joins TRBV28 and TRBJ1-1; 10 nucleotides agree with TRBD1. CDR1 is MDHEN, CDR2 SYDVKM, per germline. Germline trimming cut 5 bases from V and 1 base from J; bases unmatched to any gene: 7. The CDR3 totals 16 residues.

This clone was picked up one time. The gene calls are TRBV7-3 and TRBJ2-1, with 7 positions matching TRBD1. The CDR3 has 16 residues. Germline V lookup: CDR1 SGHTA, CDR2 FQGTGA. V dropped 1 base and J dropped 1; count of bases not matched to a gene: 4. This CDR3 reads CASSLRGTDSYNEQFF. The CDR3 DNA reads as TGTGCCAGCAGCTTAAGAGGGACAGATTCCTACAATGAGCAGTTCTTC.

The chain recombines TRBV28 with TRBJ2-3; 7 bases map to TRBD1. V lost 8 bases, J lost 12 bases, and 11 bases stayed unmatched. CDR3 length equals 12 residues. Germline values: CDR1 MDHEN, CDR2 SYDVKM. The DNA of the CDR3 is TGTGCCAGCGGGGGACAGAGCCCTCGCCAGTATTTT. Protein product: CASGGQSPRQYF.

The chain has TRBV2 and TRBJ1-5; D is unresolved. The CDR3 sequence is 13 residues long. CDR1 SNHLY and CDR2 FYNNEI come from the germline V gene. V was cut by 6 bases and J by 6 bases, with 12 bases left in between. This chain's CDR3 is CASSAKAGQPQHF. In DNA form, the CDR3 reads TGTGCCAGCAGCGCAAAAGCGGGTCAGCCCCAGCATTTT.

This chain uses TRBV14 with TRBJ2-3; the D is unclear. The germline gives CDR1 SGHDN, CDR2 FVKESK. With 2 bases removed from V and 6 bases from J, the gap between germline ends came to 9 bases. This CDR3 contains 13 residues. CDR3 nucleotides: TGTGCCAGCAGCCAACAACTCAGGGATACGCAGTATTTT. Translated, it gives CASSQQLRDTQYF.

J is TRBJ1-6 and V is TRBV5-6, with a possible D match to TRBD1 (5 bases). The CDR3 runs 13 residues. V was clipped by 0 bases and J by 10 bases, with 8 bases between them. Germline V gene lookup returns CDR1 SGHDT and CDR2 YYEEEE. In nucleotides, the CDR3 is TGTGCCAGCAGCTTGGGGGGGGTCTCACCCCTCCACTTT. It specifies CASSLGGVSPLHF. The full variable domain, completed using reference TRBV5-6 and TRBJ1-6, is DAGVTQSPTHLIKTRGQQVTLRCSPKSGHDTVSWYQQALGQGPQFIFQYYEEEERQRGNFPDRFSGHQFPNYSSELNVNALLLGDSALYLCASSLGGVSPLHFGNGTRLTVT.